This T cell receptor (beta chain) derives from a study of T-cell memory formation after mild COVID-19. This clonotype occurred many times. Trimming left V 2 bases short and J 4 bases short, with 13 bases between. This CDR3 is 14 amino acids long. Germline CDR1 and CDR2: SGHRS and YFSETQ. TCRdb ran MiXCR on the 5' RACE reads and lists one entry per CDR3 protein. This sample has around 140,000 distinct CDR3 sequences, with about 6% found just once. Sequencing was done on a sample of PBMCs or a T cell subset sorted from them (not recorded which). This sequence was found in an adult woman who had mild COVID-19 (a few samples of this study predate the infection). Cell type and time point are not known. The chain employs TRBV5-1 and TRBJ2-7; D might be TRBD1 (6 bases). CDR3 sequence reads: CASSFGSQGYEQYF. The CDR3 nucleotides read TGCGCCAGCAGCTTCGGGTCCCAGGGGTACGAGCAGTACTTC.